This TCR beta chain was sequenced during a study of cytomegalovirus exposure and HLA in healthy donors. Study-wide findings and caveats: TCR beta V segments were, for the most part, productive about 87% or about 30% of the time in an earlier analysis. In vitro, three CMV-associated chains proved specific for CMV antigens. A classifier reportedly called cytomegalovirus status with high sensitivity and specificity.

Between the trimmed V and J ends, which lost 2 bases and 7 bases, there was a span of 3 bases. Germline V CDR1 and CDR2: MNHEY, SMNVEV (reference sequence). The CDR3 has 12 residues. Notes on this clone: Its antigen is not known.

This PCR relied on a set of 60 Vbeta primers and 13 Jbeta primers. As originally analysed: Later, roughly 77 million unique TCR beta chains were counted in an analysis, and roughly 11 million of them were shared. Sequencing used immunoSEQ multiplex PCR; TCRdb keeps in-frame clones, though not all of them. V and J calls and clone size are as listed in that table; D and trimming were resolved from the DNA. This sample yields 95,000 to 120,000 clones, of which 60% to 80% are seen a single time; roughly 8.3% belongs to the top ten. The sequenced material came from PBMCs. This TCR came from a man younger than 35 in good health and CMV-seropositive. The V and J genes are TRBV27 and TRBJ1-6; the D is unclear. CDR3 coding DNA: TGTGCCAGCAGTTTAACAAATTCACCCCTCCACTTT. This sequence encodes CASSLTNSPLHF.